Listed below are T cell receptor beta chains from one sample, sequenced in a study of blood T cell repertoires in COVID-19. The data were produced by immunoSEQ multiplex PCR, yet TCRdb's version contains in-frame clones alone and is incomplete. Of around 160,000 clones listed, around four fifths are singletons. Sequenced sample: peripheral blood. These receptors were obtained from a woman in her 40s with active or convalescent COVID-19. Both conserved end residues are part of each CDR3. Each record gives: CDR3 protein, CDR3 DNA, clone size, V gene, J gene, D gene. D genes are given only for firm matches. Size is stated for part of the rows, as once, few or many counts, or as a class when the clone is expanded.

cdr3_aa: CASSPMARRPEKNNEQFF
cdr3_nt: TGTGCCAGTAGCCCCATGGCTAGGAGACCAGAGAAGAACAATGAGCAGTTCTTC
clone_size: -
v_call: TRBV19
j_call: TRBJ2-1
d_call: -

cdr3_aa: CASSRRGGRVNTEAFF
cdr3_nt: TGTGCCAGCAGCCGCCGAGGGGGTCGGGTGAACACTGAAGCTTTCTTT
clone_size: few
v_call: TRBV7-9
j_call: TRBJ1-1
d_call: -

cdr3_aa: CASSLHRQPPNNEQFF
cdr3_nt: TGTGCCAGCAGCTTACACAGACAACCCCCTAATAATGAGCAGTTCTTC
clone_size: -
v_call: TRBV9
j_call: TRBJ2-1
d_call: -

cdr3_aa: CASSLWESSYGYTF
cdr3_nt: TGTGCCAGCAGCTTATGGGAGAGCTCTTATGGCTACACCTTC
clone_size: -
v_call: TRBV7-9
j_call: TRBJ1-2
d_call: -

cdr3_aa: CASRVQGYTEAFF
cdr3_nt: TGTGCCAGTAGGGTACAGGGGTACACTGAAGCTTTCTTT
clone_size: -
v_call: TRBV19
j_call: TRBJ1-1
d_call: TRBD1

cdr3_aa: CASSLILGGGSTDTQYF
cdr3_nt: TGTGCCAGCAGCTTAATATTAGGCGGGGGGAGCACAGATACGCAGTATTTT
clone_size: -
v_call: TRBV7-9
j_call: TRBJ2-3
d_call: TRBD2

cdr3_aa: CASSVGAGTGGGNYGYTF
cdr3_nt: TGTGCCAGCAGCGTAGGGGCAGGGACAGGGGGAGGGAACTATGGCTACACCTTC
clone_size: -
v_call: TRBV9
j_call: TRBJ1-2
d_call: TRBD1

cdr3_aa: CASSLVWLAGNTGELFF
cdr3_nt: TGTGCCAGCAGCTTAGTATGGCTAGCGGGAAACACCGGGGAGCTGTTTTTT
clone_size: -
v_call: TRBV7-2
j_call: TRBJ2-2
d_call: TRBD2

cdr3_aa: CASSLSDTQYF
cdr3_nt: TGCGCCAGCAGCCTGTCAGATACGCAGTATTTT
clone_size: -
v_call: TRBV5-1
j_call: TRBJ2-3
d_call: -

cdr3_aa: CASSGLTGKGPQHF
cdr3_nt: TGTGCCAGCAGTGGTTTGACAGGGAAAGGTCCCCAGCATTTT
clone_size: -
v_call: TRBV6-6
j_call: TRBJ1-5
d_call: TRBD1

cdr3_aa: CASSSFTLNTEAFF
cdr3_nt: TGCGCCAGCAGCTCATTTACACTGAACACTGAAGCTTTCTTT
clone_size: -
v_call: TRBV4-1
j_call: TRBJ1-1
d_call: -

cdr3_aa: CASSLEPSGYTGELFF
cdr3_nt: TGCGCCAGCAGCTTGGAGCCTAGCGGGTACACCGGGGAGCTGTTTTTT
clone_size: few
v_call: TRBV5-1
j_call: TRBJ2-2
d_call: TRBD2

cdr3_aa: CASRGQGGGEKLFF
cdr3_nt: TGTGCCAGCAGGGGACAGGGTGGGGGTGAAAAACTGTTTTTT
clone_size: -
v_call: TRBV7-2
j_call: TRBJ1-4
d_call: TRBD1

cdr3_aa: CASSLLRSQHF
cdr3_nt: TGTGCCAGCAGCCTGCTGCGGTCCCAGCATTTT
clone_size: -
v_call: TRBV6-6
j_call: TRBJ1-5
d_call: -

cdr3_aa: CASSRGTGQNQPQHF
cdr3_nt: TGTGCCAGCAGCCGTGGGACAGGGCAAAATCAGCCCCAGCATTTT
clone_size: once
v_call: TRBV6-5
j_call: TRBJ1-5
d_call: TRBD1

cdr3_aa: CASSLGDRGNEKLFF
cdr3_nt: TGTGCCAGCAGCTTGGGGGACAGGGGGAATGAAAAACTGTTTTTT
clone_size: -
v_call: TRBV11-2
j_call: TRBJ1-4
d_call: TRBD1

cdr3_aa: CASSFPGQGLSSYNEQFF
cdr3_nt: TGTGCCAGCAGTTTCCCCGGACAGGGTTTAAGCTCCTACAATGAGCAGTTCTTC
clone_size: -
v_call: TRBV28
j_call: TRBJ2-1
d_call: TRBD1

cdr3_aa: CASRLTTRYEQYF
cdr3_nt: TGTGCCAGCAGGCTAACGACACGATACGAGCAGTACTTC
clone_size: -
v_call: TRBV5-5
j_call: TRBJ2-7
d_call: -

cdr3_aa: CASSRAISTDTQYF
cdr3_nt: TGTGCCAGTAGTAGAGCGATTAGCACAGATACGCAGTATTTT
clone_size: -
v_call: TRBV19
j_call: TRBJ2-3
d_call: -

cdr3_aa: CASKFEGVTYEQYF
cdr3_nt: TGTGCCAGCAAGTTTGAAGGGGTGACCTACGAGCAGTACTTC
clone_size: -
v_call: TRBV2
j_call: TRBJ2-7
d_call: -

cdr3_aa: CASSPASENRGRWTEAFF
cdr3_nt: TGTGCCAGCAGCCCCGCTTCAGAGAACAGGGGGCGTTGGACTGAAGCTTTCTTT
clone_size: -
v_call: TRBV4-2
j_call: TRBJ1-1
d_call: TRBD1

cdr3_aa: CAISGRQGQGAANYGYTF
cdr3_nt: TGTGCCATCAGTGGACGCCAGGGACAGGGAGCCGCTAACTATGGCTACACCTTC
clone_size: -
v_call: TRBV10-3
j_call: TRBJ1-2
d_call: TRBD1

cdr3_aa: CASMPWSVGQAPSGNTIYF
cdr3_nt: TGTGCCAGCATGCCTTGGAGTGTAGGACAGGCGCCCTCTGGAAACACCATATATTTT
clone_size: -
v_call: TRBV28
j_call: TRBJ1-3
d_call: TRBD1

cdr3_aa: CASSLQIAGGGSYNEQFF
cdr3_nt: TGTGCCAGCAGCCTTCAAATAGCGGGAGGAGGGTCCTACAATGAGCAGTTCTTC
clone_size: -
v_call: TRBV7-2
j_call: TRBJ2-1
d_call: TRBD2

cdr3_aa: CASSYSRAYGYTF
cdr3_nt: TGTGCCAGCAGTTACTCCAGGGCCTATGGCTACACCTTC
clone_size: -
v_call: TRBV6-5
j_call: TRBJ1-2
d_call: -

cdr3_aa: CASSYTGGTEAFF
cdr3_nt: TGTGCCAGCAGTTACACGGGGGGGACTGAAGCTTTCTTT
clone_size: -
v_call: TRBV6-5
j_call: TRBJ1-1
d_call: -

cdr3_aa: CASSLSLAEGDEQFF
cdr3_nt: TGTGCCAGCAGCTTAAGTCTAGCGGAGGGGGATGAGCAGTTCTTC
clone_size: -
v_call: TRBV7-9
j_call: TRBJ2-1
d_call: -

cdr3_aa: CASSQEGRGVEAFF
cdr3_nt: TGTGCCAGCAGCCAAGAAGGCAGGGGCGTTGAAGCTTTCTTT
clone_size: -
v_call: TRBV14
j_call: TRBJ1-1
d_call: -

cdr3_aa: CATSDPTTGGSYEQYF
cdr3_nt: TGTGCCACCAGTGATCCGACGACAGGGGGCTCGTACGAGCAGTACTTC
clone_size: -
v_call: TRBV24-1
j_call: TRBJ2-7
d_call: TRBD1

cdr3_aa: CASSLAGTGSTDTQYF
cdr3_nt: TGCGCCAGCAGCTTGGCCGGGACAGGGAGCACAGATACGCAGTATTTT
clone_size: -
v_call: TRBV5-1
j_call: TRBJ2-3
d_call: TRBD1

cdr3_aa: CASSLDRTGIYEQYF
cdr3_nt: TGCGCCAGCAGCCTCGATAGGACAGGGATCTACGAGCAGTACTTC
clone_size: -
v_call: TRBV5-1
j_call: TRBJ2-7
d_call: TRBD1

cdr3_aa: CASSPARDSFRANEKLFF
cdr3_nt: TGCGCCAGCAGCCCAGCCAGGGATAGTTTTCGCGCTAATGAAAAACTGTTTTTT
clone_size: -
v_call: TRBV5-1
j_call: TRBJ1-4
d_call: -

cdr3_aa: CASSPTGMVYEQYF
cdr3_nt: TGTGCCAGCAGCCCCACCGGGATGGTCTACGAGCAGTACTTC
clone_size: -
v_call: TRBV11-2
j_call: TRBJ2-7
d_call: -

cdr3_aa: CASSPQQWTEAFF
cdr3_nt: TGTGCCAGCAGCCCTCAACAGTGGACTGAAGCTTTCTTT
clone_size: many
v_call: TRBV6-2/TRBV6-3
j_call: TRBJ1-1
d_call: -

cdr3_aa: CASSQGRGKNTEAFF
cdr3_nt: TGCGCCAGCAGCCAAGGCAGGGGGAAGAACACTGAAGCTTTCTTT
clone_size: -
v_call: TRBV4-3
j_call: TRBJ1-1
d_call: TRBD1

cdr3_aa: CASLGRDRGLGYTF
cdr3_nt: TGTGCCAGTCTCGGCCGGGACAGGGGGCTGGGCTACACCTTC
clone_size: once
v_call: TRBV2
j_call: TRBJ1-2
d_call: TRBD1

cdr3_aa: CSVETWGSGEMSGNTIYF
cdr3_nt: TGCAGCGTTGAAACATGGGGTTCGGGGGAAATGTCTGGAAACACCATATATTTT
clone_size: -
v_call: TRBV29-1
j_call: TRBJ1-3
d_call: -

cdr3_aa: CASSHPVPTPRELFF
cdr3_nt: TGCGCCAGCAGTCATCCAGTTCCCACACCGCGGGAGCTGTTTTTT
clone_size: -
v_call: TRBV23-1
j_call: TRBJ2-2
d_call: -

cdr3_aa: CASSPSGTKRDQPQHF
cdr3_nt: TGTGCCAGCAGCCCCTCCGGGACAAAAAGGGATCAGCCCCAGCATTTT
clone_size: -
v_call: TRBV3-1/TRBV3-2
j_call: TRBJ1-5
d_call: -